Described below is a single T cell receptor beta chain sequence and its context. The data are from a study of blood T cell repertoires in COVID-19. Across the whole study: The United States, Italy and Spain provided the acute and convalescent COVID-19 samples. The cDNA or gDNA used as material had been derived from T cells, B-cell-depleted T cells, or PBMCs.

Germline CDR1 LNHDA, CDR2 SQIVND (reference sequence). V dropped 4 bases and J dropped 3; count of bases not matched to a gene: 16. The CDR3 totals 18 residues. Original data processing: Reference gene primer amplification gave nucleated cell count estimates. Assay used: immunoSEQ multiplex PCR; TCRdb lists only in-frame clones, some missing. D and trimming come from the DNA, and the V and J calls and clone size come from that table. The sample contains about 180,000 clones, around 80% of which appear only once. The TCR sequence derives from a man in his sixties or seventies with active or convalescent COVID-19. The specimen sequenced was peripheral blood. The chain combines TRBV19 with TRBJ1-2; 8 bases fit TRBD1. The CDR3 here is CASSTGQARTWEYYGYTF. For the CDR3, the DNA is TGTGCCAGTAGTACGGGACAGGCCCGAACTTGGGAGTACTATGGCTACACCTTC.